This TCR beta chain was profiled in a study of T cell repertoires in cytomegalovirus infection. TCRdb recomputed calls from the reads with MiXCR, one row per CDR3 protein. The repertoire consists of 800,000 to 950,000 distinct CDR3 sequences, with roughly 33% occurring once and the leading ten covering approximately 13%. The V and J ends lost 1 base and 2 bases respectively, with 8 bases between them. Germline-derived CDR1 and CDR2 are PRHDT and FYEKMQ (reference sequence). The CDR3 consists of 14 residues. Points on this clonotype: The antigen is not known.

This chain uses TRBV13 with TRBJ1-1, with D unclear. This material consisted of cultured CD8+ T cells from PBMCs, taken from culture after CMV antigen stimulation. The TCR was taken from a human donor in good health (CMV status not recorded). Some clones in this sample may be carry-over from other donors' samples. The CDR3 DNA is TGTGCCAGCAGCTTAGCCGCGAAAAACACTGAAGCTTTCTTT. It specifies CASSLAAKNTEAFF.